This paragraph reports one T cell receptor beta chain. The antigen is unknown. This sample is part of a study of post-analysis software for immune sequencing data. Built from TCR beta cDNA, the libraries had unique molecular identifiers in them. TCRdb itself ran the PCR reads through MiXCR, one entry per CDR3 protein. The sample has some 890,000 distinct CDR3 sequences, about 57% seen once. This CDR3 contains 13 residues. The germline CDR1 and CDR2 sequences are SGHTA and FQGTGA. V trimming: 5 bases; J trimming: 11 bases; junction bases outside the gene matches: 11. Whole-study findings and limits: TRBV5-6, TRBV5-1 and TRBV20-1 were among four or five TRBV segments more frequent in patients than controls.

The rearrangement links TRBV7-3 to TRBJ2-5, with 7 bases aligning to TRBD1. The clonotype originates from a girl aged 10 to 17 with multiple sclerosis. The specimen was blood. CDR3 region: CASSPHDRDRQYF. The DNA for the CDR3 is TGTGCCAGCAGCCCCCACGACAGGGATCGGCAGTACTTC.